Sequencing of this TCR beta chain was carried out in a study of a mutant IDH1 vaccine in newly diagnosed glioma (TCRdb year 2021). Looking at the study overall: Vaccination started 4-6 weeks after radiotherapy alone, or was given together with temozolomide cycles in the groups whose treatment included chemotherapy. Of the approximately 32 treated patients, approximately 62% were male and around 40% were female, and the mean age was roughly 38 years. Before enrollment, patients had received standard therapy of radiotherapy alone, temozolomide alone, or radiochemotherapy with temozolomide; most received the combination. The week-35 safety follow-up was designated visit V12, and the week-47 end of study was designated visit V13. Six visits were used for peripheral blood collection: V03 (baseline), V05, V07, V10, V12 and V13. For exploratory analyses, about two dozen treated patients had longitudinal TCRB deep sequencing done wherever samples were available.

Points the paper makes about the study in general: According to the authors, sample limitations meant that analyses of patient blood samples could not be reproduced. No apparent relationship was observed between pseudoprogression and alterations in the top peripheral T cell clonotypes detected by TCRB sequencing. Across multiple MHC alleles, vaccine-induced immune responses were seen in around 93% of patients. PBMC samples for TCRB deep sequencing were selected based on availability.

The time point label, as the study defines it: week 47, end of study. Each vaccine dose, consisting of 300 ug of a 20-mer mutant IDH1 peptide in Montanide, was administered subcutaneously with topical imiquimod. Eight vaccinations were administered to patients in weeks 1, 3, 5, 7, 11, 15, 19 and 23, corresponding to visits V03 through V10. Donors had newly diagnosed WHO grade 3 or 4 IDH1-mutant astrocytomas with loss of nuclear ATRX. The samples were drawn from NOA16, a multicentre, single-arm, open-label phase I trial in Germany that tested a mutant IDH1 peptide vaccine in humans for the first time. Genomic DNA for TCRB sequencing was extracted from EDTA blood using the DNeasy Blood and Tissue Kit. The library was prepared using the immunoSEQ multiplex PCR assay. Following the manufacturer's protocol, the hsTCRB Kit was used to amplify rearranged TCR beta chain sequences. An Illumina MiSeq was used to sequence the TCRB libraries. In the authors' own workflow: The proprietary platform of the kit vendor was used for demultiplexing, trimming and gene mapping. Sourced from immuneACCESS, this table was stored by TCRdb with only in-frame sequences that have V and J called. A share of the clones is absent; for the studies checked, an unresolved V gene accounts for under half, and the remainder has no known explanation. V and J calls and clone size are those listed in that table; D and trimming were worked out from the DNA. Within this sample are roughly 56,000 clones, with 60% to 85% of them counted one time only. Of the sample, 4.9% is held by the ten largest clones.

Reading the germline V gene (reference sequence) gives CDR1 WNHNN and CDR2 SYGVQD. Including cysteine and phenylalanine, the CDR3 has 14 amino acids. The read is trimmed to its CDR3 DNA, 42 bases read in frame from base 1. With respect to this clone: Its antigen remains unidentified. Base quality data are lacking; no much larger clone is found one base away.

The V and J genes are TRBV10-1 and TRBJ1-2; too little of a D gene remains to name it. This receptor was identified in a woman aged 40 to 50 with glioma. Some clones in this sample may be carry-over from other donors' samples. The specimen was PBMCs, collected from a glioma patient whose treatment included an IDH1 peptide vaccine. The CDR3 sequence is CAWKGSRKTYGYTF. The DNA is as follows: TGCGCTTGGAAAGGATCGCGAAAGACCTATGGCTACACCTTC.